This entry lists 25 T cell receptor beta chains sequenced from one sample in a study of CD8 T cells in Susac syndrome. Random-hexamer reverse transcription was applied to roughly 0.5 to 1 ug RNA. Each CDR3 protein gets one entry after TCRdb re-called the immunoSEQ multiplex PCR reads with MiXCR. The table lists some 26,000 distinct CDR3 sequences, around 95% of them singletons, with around 0.62% in the top ten. Sequencing used CD8+ T cells from PBMCs. These receptors were collected from a human donor with Susac syndrome.

The V call is TRBV19, the J call TRBJ2-2; D unresolved. Germline lookup yields CDR1 LNHDA and CDR2 SQIVND (reference sequence). This CDR3 has 14 residues. V dropped 3 bases and J dropped 0 bases, with 5 bases sitting between them. The CDR3 loop is CASSIGPNTGELFF. In nucleotides, the CDR3 is TGTGCCAGTAGTATTGGACCGAACACCGGGGAGCTGTTTTTT. Looking up the rest from reference TRBV19 and TRBJ2-2 gives the full variable domain: DGGITQSPKYLFRKEGQNVTLSCEQNLNHDAMYWYRQDPGQGLRLIYYSQIVNDFQKGDIAEGYSVSREKKESFPLTVTSAQKNPTAFYLCASSIGPNTGELFFGEGSRLTVL.

The chain is built from TRBV7-9 and TRBJ2-2; tentatively, D is TRBD1 (5 bases). The CDR3 is made up of 13 amino acids. The V and J ends lost 7 bases and 4 bases respectively, with 10 bases between them. CDR1 and CDR2 from the germline V gene are SEHNR and FQNEAQ (reference sequence). The CDR3 protein is CASIGHLTGELFF. DNA for the CDR3: TGTGCCAGCATAGGACACCTCACCGGGGAGCTGTTTTTT.

The V and J genes are TRBV7-3 and TRBJ2-6; maybe TRBD1 (5 bases). CDR1 SGHTA and CDR2 FQGTGA come from the germline V gene. V lost 5 bases to trimming and J lost 4 bases, with 21 bases between them. The CDR3 length is 18 residues. CDR3 nucleotide sequence: TGTGCCAGCAGCCCACAAAGCATTGGGGCAACGGGGGCCAACGTCCTGACTTTC. It codes for CASSPQSIGATGANVLTF.

This chain links TRBV19 with TRBJ1-1, with 9 nucleotides matching TRBD1. In germline, CDR1 is LNHDA, CDR2 SQIVND (reference sequence). J gave up 1 base and V 7 bases, and 7 bases lay outside the gene matches. The CDR3 length is 15 residues. The CDR3 bases are TGTGCCAGTAACCCACAGGGGGCCGAGAACACTGAAGCTTTCTTT. This translates into CASNPQGAENTEAFF.

A single count supports this clonotype. This chain connects TRBV20-1 to TRBJ1-1, with a possible D match to TRBD1 (5 bases). The CDR3 runs 13 residues. The V and J ends lost 2 bases and 5 bases respectively, with 12 bases between them. Looked up from germline, CDR1 is DFQATT and CDR2 is SNEGSKA (reference sequence). DNA for the CDR3: TGCAGTGCTAGAAACCCGACAGCTACTGAAGCTTTCTTT. Translated: CSARNPTATEAFF.

With regard to this clonotype: The junction departs from the called germline gene at one end, perhaps through a read error. The V gene is TRBV20-1, the J gene TRBJ2-3, with 8 bases fitting TRBD2. Germline CDR1 DFQATT, CDR2 SNEGSKA (reference sequence). CDR3 length: 14 amino acids. The CDR3: CSDHAGGVADPQYF. DNA for the CDR3: TGCAGTGACCACGCGGGGGGTGTCGCAGATCCGCAGTATTTT.

V usage is TRBV28 and J usage is TRBJ1-2, with 8 bases aligning to TRBD1. This CDR3 is 14 amino acids long. V lost 7 bases, J lost 4 bases, and 8 bases stayed unmatched. The germline V gene encodes CDR1 MDHEN and CDR2 SYDVKM. The CDR3 loop is CASIRSDRAYGYTF. CDR3 nucleotides: TGTGCCAGCATCCGCTCGGACAGGGCCTATGGCTACACCTTC.

V usage is TRBV5-6 and J usage is TRBJ2-4; D is uncertain. Between the trimmed V and J ends, which lost 4 bases and 0 bases, there was a span of 14 bases. Germline CDR1 is SGHDT and CDR2 is YYEEEE. The CDR3 runs 16 residues. The CDR3: CASSVQVLLAKNIQYF. In DNA, the CDR3 is TGTGCCAGCAGCGTTCAAGTGTTACTAGCCAAAAACATTCAGTACTTC.

V gene TRBV5-1 combines with J gene TRBJ2-7; D is possibly TRBD1 (5 bases). In germline, CDR1 is SGHRS, CDR2 YFSETQ. The CDR3 runs 15 residues. V was trimmed by 0 bases and J by 6 bases, leaving 16 bases between them. The DNA of the CDR3 is TGCGCCAGCAGCTTGGATCCAGGGCTGTTGCTCGAGCAGTACTTC. This translates into CASSLDPGLLLEQYF.

The chain has TRBV7-9 and TRBJ2-5; D unresolved. The CDR3 has 14 amino acids. Germline CDR1 and CDR2: SEHNR and FQNEAQ (reference sequence). The V end was cut by 1 base, the J end by 4 bases, with 10 bases between. The CDR3 region is CASSLGFSGETQYF. CDR3 DNA: TGTGCCAGCAGCTTAGGGTTTTCGGGAGAGACCCAGTACTTC.

This rearrangement joins TRBV12-3 or TRBV12-4 to TRBJ1-6; TRBD1 matches at 7 bases. The CDR3 loop spans 14 amino acids. V dropped 6 bases and J dropped 7; count of bases not matched to a gene: 6. The CDR3 sequence is CASSWDSGNSPLHF. The CDR3, as DNA: TGTGCCAGCAGCTGGGACAGCGGGAATTCACCCCTCCACTTT.

The gene calls are TRBV25-1 and TRBJ1-6; TRBD1 is a possible D gene (5 bases). CDR1 MGHDK and CDR2 SYGVNS come from the germline V gene. The CDR3 is made up of 13 amino acids. Trimming removed 8 bases from V and 6 bases from J, with 11 bases in between. CDR3: CASRGRINSPLHF. The CDR3 DNA is TGTGCCAGCCGGGGACGGATTAATTCACCCCTCCACTTT.

This rearrangement joins TRBV25-1 to TRBJ1-5; D is possibly TRBD1 (6 bases). Trimming cost V 2 bases and J 3 bases, with 8 bases left between them. The CDR3 sequence is 14 residues long. The germline V gene has CDR1 MGHDK and CDR2 SYGVNS. The CDR3 region is CASSEGQSNQPQHF. In nucleotides, the CDR3 is TGTGCCAGCAGTGAAGGACAGTCCAATCAGCCCCAGCATTTT.

The rearrangement joins TRBV13 to TRBJ2-7, with 11 bases identical to TRBD1. Germline V gene lookup returns CDR1 PRHDT and CDR2 FYEKMQ (reference sequence). CDR3 length equals 15 residues. With 5 bases clipped from V and 2 bases from J, the junction kept 5 bases outside the gene matches. The CDR3 protein is CASSDPGQGAYEQYF. Here the CDR3 DNA reads TGTGCCAGCAGCGATCCGGGACAGGGGGCCTACGAGCAGTACTTC.

The gene calls are TRBV28 and TRBJ2-4; D remains unclear. This CDR3 spans 15 amino acids. Deletions cut 6 bases from V and 0 bases from J, with 12 bases between. Germline V gives CDR1 MDHEN, CDR2 SYDVKM. CDR3 protein: CASSPWQLAKNIQYF. Here the CDR3 DNA reads TGTGCCAGCAGCCCCTGGCAGCTAGCCAAAAACATTCAGTACTTC.

This rearrangement joins TRBV7-9 to TRBJ1-1, with D tentatively TRBD1 (5 bases). This CDR3 has 10 amino acids. Germline V lookup: CDR1 SEHNR, CDR2 FQNEAQ (reference sequence). V dropped 8 bases and J dropped 5 bases, with 6 bases sitting between them. The CDR3 DNA sequence: TGTGCCAGCCGGGGGACTGAAGCTTTCTTT. The encoded protein is CASRGTEAFF.

The rearrangement joins TRBV27 to TRBJ1-2; D is perhaps TRBD1 (5 bases). CDR3 size: 14 residues. Germline CDR1 and CDR2: MNHEY and SMNVEV (reference sequence). Trimming took 10 bases from V and 2 from J, leaving 17 bases between them. The CDR3, as DNA: TGTGCCACCTCCCCCCTCGGGGCCAACTATGGCTACACCTTC. It yields the protein CATSPLGANYGYTF.

This chain connects TRBV3-1 to TRBJ2-2; TRBD1 matches 12 bases. The CDR3 has 15 amino acids. V trimming: 5 bases; J trimming: 6 bases; junction bases outside the gene matches: 4. Germline V gives CDR1 LGHDT, CDR2 YNNKEL (reference sequence). Here the CDR3 DNA reads TGTGCCAGCAGCGCCTGGGACAGGGGGCCCGGGGAGCTGTTTTTT. Encoded protein: CASSAWDRGPGELFF.

The genes are TRBV7-9 and TRBJ2-5; 8 bases fit TRBD2. CDR3 size: 16 residues. Germline assignment: CDR1 SEHNR and CDR2 FQNEAQ (reference sequence). V shed 2 bases and J 1 base; nucleotides not matched to a gene: 6. CDR3 sequence reads: CASSLLIAGSQETQYF. The CDR3 coding sequence is TGTGCCAGCAGCTTACTGATAGCGGGGAGCCAAGAGACCCAGTACTTC. Full variable domain (rest looked up from reference TRBV7-9 and TRBJ2-5): DTGVSQNPRHKITKRGQNVTFRCDPISEHNRLYWYRQTLGQGPEFLTYFQNEAQLEKSRLLSDRFSAERPKGSFSTLEIQRTEQGDSAMYLCASSLLIAGSQETQYFGPGTRLLVL.

V is TRBV5-1 and J is TRBJ2-7; unclear D gene. V was clipped by 6 bases and J by 5 bases, with 12 bases between them. CDR3 length equals 12 residues. Germline V gives CDR1 SGHRS, CDR2 YFSETQ. CDR3 nucleotides: TGCGCCAGCAATAACCTCGACCACGAGCAGTACTTC. The encoded protein is CASNNLDHEQYF.

The rearrangement uses TRBV5-6 and TRBJ2-7, with TRBD1 matching 7 bases. Germline V CDR1 and CDR2: SGHDT, YYEEEE. V lost 1 base and J lost 2; bases outside the gene matches: 6. The CDR3 runs to 15 residues. As DNA, the CDR3 is TGTGCCAGCAGCTTGTCGATGACAGGGACCTACGAGCAGTACTTC. It translates to CASSLSMTGTYEQYF.

The gene calls are TRBV2 and TRBJ1-5; TRBD1 matches 7 bases. CDR3 length equals 14 residues. Germline CDR1 is SNHLY and CDR2 is FYNNEI. The CDR3 loop is CAYSEAGGNQPQHF. The CDR3 DNA follows: TGTGCTTACTCAGAGGCAGGGGGGAATCAGCCCCAGCATTTT.

The chain combines TRBV14 with TRBJ2-3; D is unresolved. V was pared by 4 bases and J by 0 bases, with 11 bases between. CDR1 and CDR2 from the germline V gene are SGHDN and FVKESK. The CDR3 is 15 amino acids. The CDR3 reads CASSPSTTSTDTQYF. The CDR3, as DNA: TGTGCCAGCAGCCCCTCGACAACTAGCACAGATACGCAGTATTTT.

V usage is TRBV7-2 and J usage is TRBJ1-2, with D tentatively TRBD1 (5 bases). V lost 6 bases and J lost 4, with 27 bases in between. Per germline, CDR1 SGHTA and CDR2 FQGNSA. This CDR3 is built from 18 residues. CDR3 in amino acids: CASSKPFRGGRVPYGYTF. In DNA, the CDR3 is TGTGCCAGCAGTAAACCCTTCCGAGGCGGCAGGGTGCCCTATGGCTACACCTTC.

The J gene is TRBJ2-2, the V gene TRBV7-9; 10 bases match TRBD2. The CDR3 loop spans 17 amino acids. V was pared by 5 bases and J by 1 base, with 7 bases of the junction left unmatched. CDR1 SEHNR and CDR2 FQNEAQ come from the germline V gene (reference sequence). The CDR3 reads CASSERLAGENTGELFF. CDR3 nucleotides: TGTGCCAGCAGCGAAAGACTAGCGGGTGAGAACACCGGGGAGCTGTTTTTT.